This T cell receptor beta chain was sequenced during a study of T cells in Graves' hyperthyroidism and ophthalmopathy. This clonotype came up once. Hyperthyroidism was newly diagnosed in patients aged 18 to 65 (duration under 2 months). RNA transcripts served as the template for amplifying TCR beta CDR3 regions. A set of HTBI primers served as the primers for a first-round RT-PCR of the TCR CDR3. TCRdb independently ran MiXCR on the multiplex PCR reads; one entry per CDR3 protein. The sample consists of under 450,000 distinct CDR3 sequences, 17% of them appearing once. The trim removed 4 bases at V and 5 bases at J, leaving 7 bases unmatched. The germline gives CDR1 MNHNS, CDR2 SASEGT. The CDR3 covers 15 residues.

The specimen sequenced was blood. The receptor comes from a woman in her 30s with Graves' hyperthyroidism that later progressed to Graves' ophthalmopathy. The gene calls are TRBV6-1 and TRBJ2-5; TRBD2 aligns across 10 bases. CDR3 residues: CASSAVEAGGETQYF. In nucleotides, the CDR3 is TGTGCCAGCAGTGCAGTAGAAGCGGGGGGGGAGACCCAGTACTTC.